These 5 T cell receptor beta chains came from one sample sequenced in a study of CD8 T cells in Susac syndrome. RNA totalling about 0.5 to 1 ug underwent reverse transcription with random hexamers. TCRdb recomputed calls from the immunoSEQ multiplex PCR reads with MiXCR, one row per CDR3 protein. The data hold about 140,000 distinct CDR3 sequences, with 85% to 95% observed a single time. The sample taken for sequencing was CD8+ T cells from PBMCs. The receptors were sampled from a human donor with Susac syndrome.

This clonotype was found once. The CDR3 nucleotides are TGTGCCAGCAGCTTAGACTCTCTCGACAATGAGCAGTTCTTC. Protein sequence: CASSLDSLDNEQFF. This chain links TRBV7-9 with TRBJ2-1; D is ambiguous. Trimming removed 1 base at V and 5 bases at J, with 9 bases between. The CDR3 has 14 amino acids. Germline CDR1 is SEHNR and CDR2 is FQNEAQ (reference sequence).

The chain joins TRBV7-9 to TRBJ1-3; D is unresolved. The CDR3 totals 11 residues. With 9 bases removed from V and 7 bases from J, the gap between germline ends came to 10 bases. CDR1 and CDR2 (germline): SEHNR, FQNEAQ (reference sequence). The DNA for the CDR3 is TGTGCCAGTTTGATCGGGAACACCATATATTTT. Encoded protein: CASLIGNTIYF.

This rearrangement joins TRBV13 to TRBJ2-5; 9 bases are a match to TRBD2. The germline gives CDR1 PRHDT, CDR2 FYEKMQ (reference sequence). The V gene end was trimmed by 4 bases and the J gene end by 5 bases; junction bases not matched to a gene: 11. The CDR3 consists of 16 residues. The CDR3 loop is CASSSRASGNQETQYF. CDR3 nucleotides: TGTGCCAGCAGCTCCCGGGCTAGCGGGAATCAGGAGACCCAGTACTTC.

The V gene is TRBV7-9, the J gene TRBJ2-5; 13 nucleotides agree with TRBD2. Unmatched junction bases numbered 7, after V lost 7 bases and J lost 2 bases. Germline loops: CDR1 SEHNR, CDR2 FQNEAQ (reference sequence). The CDR3 is made up of 16 amino acids. CDR3 amino acids: CASILTSGRDQETQYF. CDR3 nucleotide sequence: TGTGCCAGCATCCTCACTAGCGGGAGGGATCAAGAGACCCAGTACTTC.

The V and J genes are TRBV20-1 and TRBJ2-5; 12 bases are shared with TRBD2. J was trimmed by 1 base and V by 1 base; bases with no gene match: 10. The CDR3 is 18 amino acids. Looked up from germline, CDR1 is DFQATT and CDR2 is SNEGSKA (reference sequence). The CDR3, as DNA: TGCAGTGCTAGAGGCCCCTCAAGGACTAGCGGGACCCAAGAGACCCAGTACTTC. Translation: CSARGPSRTSGTQETQYF.